This T cell receptor (beta chain) was recovered during a study of shared clonotypes between healthy human individuals. Study observations and caveats: Compared with clonotypes that all four donors shared, non-shared clonotypes had lower generation probabilities.

This table comes from immunoSEQ multiplex PCR, and its TCRdb copy is limited to in-frame clones, with some not included. Among about 2,500,000 clones listed, over 85% were seen once. The germline V gene encodes CDR1 SNHLY and CDR2 FYNNEI. Trimming pared 6 bases from V and 2 bases from J, leaving 8 bases between. The CDR3 runs to 12 residues. As for this clone: Its cognate antigen is unknown.

Input material: naive CD4+ T cells sorted from blood. Subset: CD45RA+ positively selected. The chain links TRBV2 to TRBJ2-7, with D unclear. This TCR came from a man younger than 30 in good health. This CDR3 is CASREQTYEQYF. The CDR3 DNA reads as TGTGCCAGCAGGGAACAGACCTACGAGCAGTACTTC.